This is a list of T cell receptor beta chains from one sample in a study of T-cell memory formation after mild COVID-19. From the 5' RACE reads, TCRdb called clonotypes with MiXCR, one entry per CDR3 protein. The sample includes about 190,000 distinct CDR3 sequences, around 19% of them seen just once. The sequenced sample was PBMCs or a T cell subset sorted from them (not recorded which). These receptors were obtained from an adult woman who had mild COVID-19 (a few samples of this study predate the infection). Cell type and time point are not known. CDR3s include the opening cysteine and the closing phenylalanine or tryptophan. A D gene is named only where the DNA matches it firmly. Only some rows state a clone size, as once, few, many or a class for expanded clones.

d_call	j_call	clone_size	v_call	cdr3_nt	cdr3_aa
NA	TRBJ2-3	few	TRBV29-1	TGCAGCGTCCTCGGGAGAGCAGCAGATACGCAGTATTTT	CSVLGRAADTQYF
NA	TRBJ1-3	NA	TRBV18	TGTGCCAGCCATCGGACAGCCGCCTCTGGAAACACCATATATTTT	CASHRTAASGNTIYF
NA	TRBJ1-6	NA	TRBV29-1	TGCAGCGTTAAGACAAGATCGGATTCACCCCTCCACTTT	CSVKTRSDSPLHF
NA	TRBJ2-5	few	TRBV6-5	TGTGCCAGCACCGGATCCGGGACACAAGAGACCCAGTACTTC	CASTGSGTQETQYF
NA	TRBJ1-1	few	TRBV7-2	TGTGCCAGCAGCTTATGGGGTAGCGTGAACACTGAAGCTTTCTTT	CASSLWGSVNTEAFF
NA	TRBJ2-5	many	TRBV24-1	TGTGCCACCAGTGATTTACCAGGCCTAAAAGAGACCCAGTACTTC	CATSDLPGLKETQYF
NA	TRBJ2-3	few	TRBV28	TGTGCCAGCAGTTCGGGGCCCACAGATACGCAGTATTTT	CASSSGPTDTQYF
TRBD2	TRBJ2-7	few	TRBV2	TGTGCCAGCAGTGATGACGGGGGGGCCTACGAGCAGTACTTC	CASSDDGGAYEQYF
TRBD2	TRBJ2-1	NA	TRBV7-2	TGTGCCAGCAGTCGTAGCGGGAGGGCCGTAAGTGAGCAGTTCTTC	CASSRSGRAVSEQFF
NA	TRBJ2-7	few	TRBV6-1	TGTGCCAGCAGCGCGCAAGGGGGTCCCTACGAGCAGTACTTC	CASSAQGGPYEQYF